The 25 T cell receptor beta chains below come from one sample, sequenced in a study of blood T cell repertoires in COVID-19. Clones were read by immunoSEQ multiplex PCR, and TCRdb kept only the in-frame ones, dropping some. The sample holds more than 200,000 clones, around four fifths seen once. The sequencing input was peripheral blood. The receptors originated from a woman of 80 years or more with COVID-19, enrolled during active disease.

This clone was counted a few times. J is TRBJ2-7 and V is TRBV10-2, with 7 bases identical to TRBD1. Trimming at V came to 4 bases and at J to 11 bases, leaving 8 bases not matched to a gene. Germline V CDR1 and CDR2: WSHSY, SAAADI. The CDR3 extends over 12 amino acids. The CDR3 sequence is CASSAQGVKKYF. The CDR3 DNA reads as TGCGCCAGCAGTGCCCAGGGGGTAAAGAAGTACTTC.

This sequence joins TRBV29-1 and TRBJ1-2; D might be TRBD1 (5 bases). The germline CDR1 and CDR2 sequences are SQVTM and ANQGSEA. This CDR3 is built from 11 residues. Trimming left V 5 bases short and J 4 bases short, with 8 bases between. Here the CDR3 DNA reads TGCAGCGTTACTCAGGGCTATGGCTACACCTTC. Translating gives CSVTQGYGYTF.

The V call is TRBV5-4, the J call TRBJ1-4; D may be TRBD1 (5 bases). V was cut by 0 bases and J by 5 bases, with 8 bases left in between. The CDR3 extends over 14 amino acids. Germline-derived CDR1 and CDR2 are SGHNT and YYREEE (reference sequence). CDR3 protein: CASSLDGGNEKLFF. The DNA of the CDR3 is TGTGCCAGCAGCTTGGACGGGGGGAATGAAAAACTGTTTTTT.

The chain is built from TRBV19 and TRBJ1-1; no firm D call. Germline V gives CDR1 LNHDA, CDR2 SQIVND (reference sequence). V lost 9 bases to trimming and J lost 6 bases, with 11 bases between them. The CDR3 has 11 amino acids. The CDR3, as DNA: TGTGCCAGCCGGTCGATTTCTGAAGCTTTCTTT. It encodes CASRSISEAFF.

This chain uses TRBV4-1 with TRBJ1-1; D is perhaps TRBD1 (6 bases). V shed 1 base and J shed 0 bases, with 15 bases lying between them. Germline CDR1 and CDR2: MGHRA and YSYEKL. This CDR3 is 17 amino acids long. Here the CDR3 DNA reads TGCGCCAGCAGCCAAGGGGGCGGGGGCTTAGTGAACACTGAAGCTTTCTTT. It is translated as CASSQGGGGLVNTEAFF.

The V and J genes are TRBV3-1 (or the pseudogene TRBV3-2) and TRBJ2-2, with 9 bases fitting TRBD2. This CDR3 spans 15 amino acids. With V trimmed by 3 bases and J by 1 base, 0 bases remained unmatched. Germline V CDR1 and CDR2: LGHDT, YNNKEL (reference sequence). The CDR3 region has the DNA TGTGCCAGCAGCCATAGCGGGGGGAACACCGGGGAGCTGTTTTTT. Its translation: CASSHSGGNTGELFF.

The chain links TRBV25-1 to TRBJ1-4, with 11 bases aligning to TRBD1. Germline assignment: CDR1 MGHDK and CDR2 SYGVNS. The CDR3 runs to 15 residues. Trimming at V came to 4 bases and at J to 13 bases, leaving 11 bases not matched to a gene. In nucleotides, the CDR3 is TGTGCCAGCAGTGTGCTTGGGACAGGGGGAGAAGCACTGTTTTTT. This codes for CASSVLGTGGEALFF.

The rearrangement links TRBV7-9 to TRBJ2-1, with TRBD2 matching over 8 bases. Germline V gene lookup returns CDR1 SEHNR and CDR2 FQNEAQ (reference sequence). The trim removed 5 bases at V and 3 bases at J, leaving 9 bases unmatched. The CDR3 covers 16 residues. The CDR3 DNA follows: TGTGCCAGCAGCCGTGACGGGGGGGCCCTCTACAATGAGCAGTTCTTC. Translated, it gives CASSRDGGALYNEQFF.

CDR3 DNA: TGCATCCCTTCCACCTATTACGAGCAGTACGTC. Encoded protein: CIPSTYYEQYV. The V call is TRBV20-1, the J call TRBJ2-7; D call uncertain. Looked up from germline, CDR1 is DFQATT and CDR2 is SNEGSKA (reference sequence). The CDR3 spans 11 residues.

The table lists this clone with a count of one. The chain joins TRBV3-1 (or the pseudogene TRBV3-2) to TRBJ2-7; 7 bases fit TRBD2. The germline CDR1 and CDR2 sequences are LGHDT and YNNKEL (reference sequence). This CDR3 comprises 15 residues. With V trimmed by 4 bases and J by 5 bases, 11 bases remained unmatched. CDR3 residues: CASSPFGGNTDEQYF. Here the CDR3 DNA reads TGTGCCAGCAGCCCATTCGGGGGGAATACTGACGAGCAGTACTTC.

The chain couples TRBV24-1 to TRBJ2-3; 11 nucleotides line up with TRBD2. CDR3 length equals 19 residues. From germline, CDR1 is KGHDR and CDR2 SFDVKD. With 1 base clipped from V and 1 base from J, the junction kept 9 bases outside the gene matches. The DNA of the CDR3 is TGTGCCACCAGTGATTTCGGCCCGGGGACTAGCGGAGGCACAGATACGCAGTATTTT. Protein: CATSDFGPGTSGGTDTQYF.

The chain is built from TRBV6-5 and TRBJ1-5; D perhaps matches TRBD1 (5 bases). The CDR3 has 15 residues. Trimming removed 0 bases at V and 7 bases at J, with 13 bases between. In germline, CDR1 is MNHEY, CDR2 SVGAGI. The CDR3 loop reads CASSYSRERGQPQHF. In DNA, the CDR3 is TGTGCCAGCAGTTACTCCCGGGAACGGGGGCAGCCCCAGCATTTT.

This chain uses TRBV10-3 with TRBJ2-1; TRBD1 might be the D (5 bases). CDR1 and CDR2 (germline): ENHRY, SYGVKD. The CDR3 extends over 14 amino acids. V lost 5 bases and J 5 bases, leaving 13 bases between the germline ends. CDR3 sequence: CAISKTVENNEQFF. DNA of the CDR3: TGTGCCATCAGTAAGACAGTAGAGAACAATGAGCAGTTCTTC.

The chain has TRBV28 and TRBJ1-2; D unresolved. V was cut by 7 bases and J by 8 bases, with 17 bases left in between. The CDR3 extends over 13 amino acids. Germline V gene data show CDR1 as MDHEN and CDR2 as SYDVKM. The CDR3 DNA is TGTGCCAGCAACCCCGACCTCAGAGGGGGCTACACCTTC. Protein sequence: CASNPDLRGGYTF.

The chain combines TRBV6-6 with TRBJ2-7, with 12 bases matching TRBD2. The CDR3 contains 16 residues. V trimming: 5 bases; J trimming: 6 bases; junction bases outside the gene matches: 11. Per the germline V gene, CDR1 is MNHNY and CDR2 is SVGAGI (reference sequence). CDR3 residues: CASSVRTSGDPFEQYV. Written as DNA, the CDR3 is TGTGCCAGCAGTGTTCGGACTAGCGGGGACCCTTTCGAGCAGTACGTC.

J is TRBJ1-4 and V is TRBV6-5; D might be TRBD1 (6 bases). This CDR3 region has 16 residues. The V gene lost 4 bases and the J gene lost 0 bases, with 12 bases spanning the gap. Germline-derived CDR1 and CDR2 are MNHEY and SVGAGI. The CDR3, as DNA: TGTGCCAGCAGTTGGACAGATTATGCAACTAATGAAAAACTGTTTTTT. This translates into CASSWTDYATNEKLFF.

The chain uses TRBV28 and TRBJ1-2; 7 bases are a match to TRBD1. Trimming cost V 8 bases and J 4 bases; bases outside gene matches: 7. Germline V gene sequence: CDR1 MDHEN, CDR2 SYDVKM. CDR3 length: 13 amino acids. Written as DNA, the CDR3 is TGTGCCAGCGCAGGGGGTAAAGGCTATGGCTACACCTTC. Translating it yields CASAGGKGYGYTF.

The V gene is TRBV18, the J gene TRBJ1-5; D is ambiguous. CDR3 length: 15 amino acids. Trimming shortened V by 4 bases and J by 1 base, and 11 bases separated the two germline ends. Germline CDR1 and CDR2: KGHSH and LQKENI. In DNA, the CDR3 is TGTGCCAGCTCACGTGAAGTCGGGAGCAATCAGCCCCAGCATTTT. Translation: CASSREVGSNQPQHF.

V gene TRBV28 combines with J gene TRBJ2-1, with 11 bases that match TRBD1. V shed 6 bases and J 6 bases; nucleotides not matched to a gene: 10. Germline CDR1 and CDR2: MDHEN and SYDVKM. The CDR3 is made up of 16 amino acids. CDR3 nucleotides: TGTGCCAGCAGGACGGACAGGGGGCCCTATATCAATGAGCAGTTCTTC. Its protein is CASRTDRGPYINEQFF.

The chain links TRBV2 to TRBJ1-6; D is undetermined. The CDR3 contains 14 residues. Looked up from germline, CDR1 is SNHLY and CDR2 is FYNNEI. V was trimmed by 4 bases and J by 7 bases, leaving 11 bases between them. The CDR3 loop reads CASSVGPANSPLHF. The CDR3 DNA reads TGTGCCAGCAGTGTCGGTCCTGCGAATTCACCCCTCCACTTT.

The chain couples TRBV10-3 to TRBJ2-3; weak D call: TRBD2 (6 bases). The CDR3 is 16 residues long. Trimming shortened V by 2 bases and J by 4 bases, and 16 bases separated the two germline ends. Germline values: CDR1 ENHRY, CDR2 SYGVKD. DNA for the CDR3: TGTGCCATCAGTGAGGCTTGGACTACCCTAGCAGATACGCAGTATTTT. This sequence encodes CAISEAWTTLADTQYF.

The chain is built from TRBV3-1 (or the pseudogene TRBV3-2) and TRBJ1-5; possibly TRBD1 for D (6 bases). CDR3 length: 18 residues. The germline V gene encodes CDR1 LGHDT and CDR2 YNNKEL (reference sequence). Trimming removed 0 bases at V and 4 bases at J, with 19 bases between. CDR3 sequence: CASSQDTPWAGTNQPQHF. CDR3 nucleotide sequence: TGTGCCAGCAGCCAAGATACCCCCTGGGCAGGGACAAATCAGCCCCAGCATTTT.

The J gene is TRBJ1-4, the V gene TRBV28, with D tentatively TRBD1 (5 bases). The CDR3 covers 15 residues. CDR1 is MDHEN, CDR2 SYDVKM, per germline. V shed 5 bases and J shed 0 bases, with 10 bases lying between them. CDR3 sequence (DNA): TGTGCCAGCAGTCTCGGGGGAGCAACTAATGAAAAACTGTTTTTT. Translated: CASSLGGATNEKLFF.

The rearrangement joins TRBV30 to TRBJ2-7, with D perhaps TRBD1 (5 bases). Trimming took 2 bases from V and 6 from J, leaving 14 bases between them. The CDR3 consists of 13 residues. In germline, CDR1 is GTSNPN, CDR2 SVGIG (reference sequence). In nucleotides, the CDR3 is TGTGCCTGGAGTAGCCAGGGTAAAGGCGAGCAGTACTTC. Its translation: CAWSSQGKGEQYF.

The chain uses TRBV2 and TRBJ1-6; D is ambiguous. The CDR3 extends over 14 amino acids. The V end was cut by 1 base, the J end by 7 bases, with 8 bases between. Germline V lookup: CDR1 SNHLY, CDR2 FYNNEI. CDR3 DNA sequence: TGTGCCAGCAGTGAAGAGAACGGGAATTCACCCCTCCACTTT. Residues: CASSEENGNSPLHF. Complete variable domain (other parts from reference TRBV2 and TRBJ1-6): EPEVTQTPSHQVTQMGQEVILRCVPISNHLYFYWYRQILGQKVEFLVSFYNNEISEKSEIFDDQFSVERPDGSNFTLKIRSTKLEDSAMYFCASSEENGNSPLHFGNGTRLTVT.